Listed here are 8 T cell receptor beta chains from one sample, sequenced in a study of CD8 T cells in Susac syndrome. Random hexamers were used to reverse transcribe the RNA input (about 0.5 to 1 ug). TCRdb reanalysed the immunoSEQ multiplex PCR reads using MiXCR and keeps one entry per CDR3 protein. Altogether roughly 150,000 distinct CDR3 sequences are present, 85% to 95% being singletons, with the ten largest covering approximately 0.15%. The material sequenced was CD4+ T cells from PBMCs. Receptors originate from a human donor with Susac syndrome.

This chain uses TRBV25-1 with TRBJ1-1; D perhaps matches TRBD1 (5 bases). Germline V gene data show CDR1 as MGHDK and CDR2 as SYGVNS. This CDR3 has 15 amino acids. The CDR3 spells CASAGGSRRNTEAFF. For the CDR3, the DNA is TGTGCGTCCGCCGGGGGTTCGCGAAGGAACACTGAAGCTTTCTTT.

The chain links TRBV20-1 to TRBJ1-5, with D possibly being TRBD1 (6 bases). CDR3 size: 16 residues. Germline V gives CDR1 DFQATT, CDR2 SNEGSKA (reference sequence). V shed 3 bases and J shed 7 bases, with 22 bases lying between them. The CDR3 here is CSARPPGMTGKQPQHF. For the CDR3, the DNA is TGCAGTGCTAGGCCCCCGGGGATGACAGGAAAACAGCCCCAGCATTTT.

This sequence joins TRBV3-1 and TRBJ2-1; 7 nucleotides match TRBD2. V trimming: 2 bases; J trimming: 2 bases; junction bases outside the gene matches: 6. This CDR3 is 16 amino acids long. Germline-derived CDR1 and CDR2 are LGHDT and YNNKEL (reference sequence). CDR3 sequence (DNA): TGTGCCAGCAGCCAAACGGGGGGAGTCGCCTACAATGAGCAGTTCTTC. Protein product: CASSQTGGVAYNEQFF.

This sequence joins TRBV12-3 or TRBV12-4 and TRBJ1-1; tentatively, D is TRBD1 (6 bases). Trimming removed 5 bases at V and 7 bases at J, with 14 bases between. The CDR3 is 13 residues long. CDR3 in amino acids: CASSQQARGEAFF. CDR3 coding DNA: TGTGCCAGCAGTCAACAGGCCAGGGGTGAAGCTTTCTTT.

The V and J genes are TRBV9 and TRBJ2-5; D gene ambiguous. The V gene's germline CDR1 is SGDLS and CDR2 YYNGEE. Trimming took off 0 bases at V and 1 base at J, with 10 bases between the two ends. This CDR3 is 15 amino acids long. CDR3 region: CASSVASGTQETQYF. DNA of the CDR3: TGTGCCAGCAGCGTAGCGTCGGGCACCCAAGAGACCCAGTACTTC.

V usage is TRBV18 and J usage is TRBJ2-6; D is uncertain. The germline V and J ends were trimmed by 3 bases and 2 bases, with 8 bases remaining between them. Per the germline V gene, CDR1 is KGHSH and CDR2 is LQKENI. The CDR3 has 15 residues. CDR3 DNA: TGTGCCAGCTCACCCCCCGGCGCTGGGGCCAACGTCCTGACTTTC. Translating it yields CASSPPGAGANVLTF. Supplemented by reference TRBV18 and TRBJ2-6, the full variable domain reads NAGVMQNPRHLVRRRGQEARLRCSPMKGHSHVYWYRQLPEEGLKFMVYLQKENIIDESGMPKERFSAEFPKEGPSILRIQQVVRGDSAAYFCASSPPGAGANVLTFGAGSRLTVL.

The V gene is TRBV5-1, the J gene TRBJ1-6, with TRBD1 identical over 10 bases. The trim removed 4 bases at V and 14 bases at J, leaving 12 bases unmatched. Germline CDR1 and CDR2: SGHRS and YFSETQ. The length of the CDR3 is 15 residues. DNA of the CDR3: TGCGCCAGCAGCGTTACCGGGACAGGGGTCCCTTCCCTCCACTTT. Protein product: CASSVTGTGVPSLHF.

This chain joins TRBV29-1 and TRBJ1-2, with TRBD1 identical over 7 bases. Germline-derived CDR1 and CDR2 are SQVTM and ANQGSEA. The CDR3 has 13 residues. Germline trimming cut 7 bases from V and 5 bases from J; bases unmatched to any gene: 10. CDR3 nucleotides: TGCAGCGCTCACAGGGGACGGAATTATGGCTACACCTTC. Translating gives CSAHRGRNYGYTF.